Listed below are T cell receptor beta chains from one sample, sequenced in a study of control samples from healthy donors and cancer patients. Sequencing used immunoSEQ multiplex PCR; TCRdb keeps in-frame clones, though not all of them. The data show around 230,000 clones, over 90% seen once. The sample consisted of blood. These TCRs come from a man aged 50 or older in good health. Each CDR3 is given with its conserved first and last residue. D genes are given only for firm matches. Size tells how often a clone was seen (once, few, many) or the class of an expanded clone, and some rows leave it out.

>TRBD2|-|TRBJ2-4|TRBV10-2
TGCGCCAGCAGGAGGGGGACTAGTTTCGACATTCAGTACTTC
CASRRGTSFDIQYF
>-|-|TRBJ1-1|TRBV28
TGTGCCAGCAGCCGGAATGTGAACACTGAAGCTTTCTTT
CASSRNVNTEAFF
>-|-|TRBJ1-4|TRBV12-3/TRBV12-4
TGTGCCAGCAGTCGGCGGGGAGAAAAACTGTTTTTT
CASSRRGEKLFF
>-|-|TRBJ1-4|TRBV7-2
TGTGCCAGCAGCTTAGGAGGGCCGCGTAATGAAAAACTGTTTTTT
CASSLGGPRNEKLFF
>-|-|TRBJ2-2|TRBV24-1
TGTGCCACCAGTGTATCCACCAACACCGGGGAGCTGTTTTTT
CATSVSTNTGELFF
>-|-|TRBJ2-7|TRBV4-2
TGTGCCAGCAGCCCCCTCCTACAAACCTACGAGCAGTACTTC
CASSPLLQTYEQYF
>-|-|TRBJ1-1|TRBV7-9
TGTGCCAGCAGCTTACGGGGGACTGAAGCTTTCTTT
CASSLRGTEAFF
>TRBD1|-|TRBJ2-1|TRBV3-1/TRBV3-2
TGTGCCAGCAAAGGGACAGGTTACAATGAGCAGTTCTTC
CASKGTGYNEQFF
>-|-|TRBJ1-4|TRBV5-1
TGCGCCACCCGCCCGACCTCGACTAATGAAAAACTGTTTTTT
CATRPTSTNEKLFF
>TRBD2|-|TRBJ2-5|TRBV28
TGTGCCAGCAGGACTAGCGGGGGGCCTGGGACCCAGTACTTC
CASRTSGGPGTQYF
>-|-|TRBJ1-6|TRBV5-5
TGTGCCAGCAGCTTGGATAGGAACTCCATCACCCTCCACTTT
CASSLDRNSITLHF
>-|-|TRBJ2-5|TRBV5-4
TGTGCCAGCAGCTTGGCGGGGGGCGGCGAGACCCAGTACTTC
CASSLAGGGETQYF
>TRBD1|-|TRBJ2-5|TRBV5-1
TGCGCCAGCAGCTTGGTTGGGACAGGGTACCAAGAGACCCAGTACTTC
CASSLVGTGYQETQYF
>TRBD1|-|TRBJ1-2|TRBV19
TGTGCCAGTAGTAGGACAGGCACCTATGGCTACACCTTC
CASSRTGTYGYTF
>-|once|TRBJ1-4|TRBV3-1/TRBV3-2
TGTGCCAGCAGCCAAGGGGCCAGTAATGAAAAACTGTTTTTT
CASSQGASNEKLFF
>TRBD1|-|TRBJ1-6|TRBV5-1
TGCGCCAGCAGCTTCGCCAGGGGGCTTGATTCACCCCTCCACTTT
CASSFARGLDSPLHF
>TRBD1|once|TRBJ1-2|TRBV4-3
TGCGCCAGCAGCCCCCGGGCAGGGGGAGCGTATGGCTACACCTTC
CASSPRAGGAYGYTF
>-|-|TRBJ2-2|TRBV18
TGTGCCAGCTCACCGTCCATCACCGGGGAGCTGTTTTTT
CASSPSITGELFF
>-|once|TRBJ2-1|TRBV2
TGTGCCAGCAGTGGGCTAGAGAGCGGTGAGCAGTTCTTC
CASSGLESGEQFF
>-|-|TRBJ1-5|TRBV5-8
TGTGCCAGCAGCTTCCGGGGGAGCAATCAGCCCCAGCATTTT
CASSFRGSNQPQHF
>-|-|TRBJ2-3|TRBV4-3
TGCGCCAGCAGCCAATTACTCCATACCGGGGCTCCCACAGATACGCAGTATTTT
CASSQLLHTGAPTDTQYF
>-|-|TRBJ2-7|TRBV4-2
TGTGCCAGCGGTGACACTGGGATCCGCGAGCAGTACTTC
CASGDTGIREQYF
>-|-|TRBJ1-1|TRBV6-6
TGTGCCAGCATCTTAACTGCGAACACTGAAGCTTTCTTT
CASILTANTEAFF
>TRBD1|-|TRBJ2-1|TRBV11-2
TGTGCCAGCAGCTTAAATCGGGACAGGGTCCATGAGCAGTTCTTC
CASSLNRDRVHEQFF
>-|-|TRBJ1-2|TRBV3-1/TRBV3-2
TGTGCCAGCAGCCACCCCAGCCCCCAACCGGGCTACACCTTC
CASSHPSPQPGYTF
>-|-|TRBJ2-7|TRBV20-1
TGCAGTGGGCAAGGGACCTACGAGCAGTACTTC
CSGQGTYEQYF
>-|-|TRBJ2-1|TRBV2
TGTGCCAGTTCCTCCCAGGGGGTAGCGGGCACTGAGCAGTTCTTC
CASSSQGVAGTEQFF
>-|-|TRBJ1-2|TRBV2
TGTGCCAGCAGTGAAGCAGTCAGACAGGCGGATGGCTACACCTTC
CASSEAVRQADGYTF
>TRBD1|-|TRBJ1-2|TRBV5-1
TGCGCCAGCAGCTATGCCGGGACAGGGGACGGCTACACCTTC
CASSYAGTGDGYTF
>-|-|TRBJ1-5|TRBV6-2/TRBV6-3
TGTGCCAGCAGTTACCCCTTATTTACCGGTATGAATCAGCCCCAGCATTTT
CASSYPLFTGMNQPQHF
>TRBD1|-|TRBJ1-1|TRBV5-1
TGCGCCAGCAGCTTGGAAAGGACAGGGGGCTATAACACTGAAGCTTTCTTT
CASSLERTGGYNTEAFF
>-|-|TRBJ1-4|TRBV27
TGTGCCAGCAGTTTATCGGGGATCGGAGTTGAAAAACTGTTTTTT
CASSLSGIGVEKLFF
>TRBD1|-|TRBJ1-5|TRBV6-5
TGTGCCAGCGCCTCCACCGGGACAGCATACTACCCCCAGCATTTT
CASASTGTAYYPQHF
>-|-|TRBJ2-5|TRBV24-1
TGTGCCACCAGTGGGTCCGACGGGCAAGAGACCCAGTACTTC
CATSGSDGQETQYF
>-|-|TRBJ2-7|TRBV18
TGTGCCAGCTCACCAGTCTTAACGGCCTACGAGCAGTACTTC
CASSPVLTAYEQYF
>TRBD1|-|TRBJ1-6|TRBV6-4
TGTGCCAGCAGAGAGACAGGGATCGGTTCACCCCTCCACTTT
CASRETGIGSPLHF
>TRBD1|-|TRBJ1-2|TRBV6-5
TGTGTCACTTCCGACAGGGGTACAACCTATGGCTACACCTTC
CVTSDRGTTYGYTF
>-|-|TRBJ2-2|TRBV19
TGTGCCAGTAGTATAGGCTACACCGGGGAGCTGTTTTTT
CASSIGYTGELFF
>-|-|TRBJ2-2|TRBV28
TGTGCCAGCAGCACCGGGACACGGAACACCGGGGAGCTGTTTTTT
CASSTGTRNTGELFF
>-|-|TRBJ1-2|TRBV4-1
TGCGCCAGCAGCCAAGTTCACGGAACTAACTATGGCTACACCTTC
CASSQVHGTNYGYTF
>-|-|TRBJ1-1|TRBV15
TGTGCCACCAGCACGAGGCCAAACACTGAAGCTTTCTTT
CATSTRPNTEAFF
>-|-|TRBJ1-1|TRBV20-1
TGCAGTTTAGCAGACACTGAAGCTTTCTTT
CSLADTEAFF
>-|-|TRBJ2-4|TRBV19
TGTGCCAGTAGAGGGGGGTCCAAAAACATTCAGTACTTC
CASRGGSKNIQYF
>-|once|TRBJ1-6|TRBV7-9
TGTGCCAGCAGCCCAACAAATTCACCCCTCCACTTT
CASSPTNSPLHF
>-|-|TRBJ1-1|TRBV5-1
TGCGCCAGCAGATATGACCCCACAGTGAACACTGAAGCTTTCTTT
CASRYDPTVNTEAFF
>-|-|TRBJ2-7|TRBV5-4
TGTGCCAGCAGCCCTTATCCTTCTGCCTACGAGCAGTACTTC
CASSPYPSAYEQYF